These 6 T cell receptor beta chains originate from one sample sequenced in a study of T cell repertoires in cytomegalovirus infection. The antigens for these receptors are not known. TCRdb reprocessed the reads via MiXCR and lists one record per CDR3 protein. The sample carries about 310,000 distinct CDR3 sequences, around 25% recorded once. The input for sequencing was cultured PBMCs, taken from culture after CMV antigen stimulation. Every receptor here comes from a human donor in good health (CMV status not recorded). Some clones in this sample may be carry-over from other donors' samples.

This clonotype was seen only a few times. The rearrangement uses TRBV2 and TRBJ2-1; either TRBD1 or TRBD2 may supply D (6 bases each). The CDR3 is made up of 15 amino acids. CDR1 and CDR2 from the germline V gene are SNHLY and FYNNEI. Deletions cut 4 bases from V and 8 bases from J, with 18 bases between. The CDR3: CASSGSQGWGDEQFF. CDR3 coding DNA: TGTGCCAGCAGTGGCTCACAGGGATGGGGGGATGAGCAGTTCTTC.

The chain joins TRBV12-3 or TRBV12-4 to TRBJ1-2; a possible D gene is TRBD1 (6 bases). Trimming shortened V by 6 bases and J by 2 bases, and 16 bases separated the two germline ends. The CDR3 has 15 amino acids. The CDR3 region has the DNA TGTGCCAGCAGACTACGGACAGCGGGGAACTATGGCTACACCTTC. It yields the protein CASRLRTAGNYGYTF.

The CDR3, as DNA: TGTGCCAGCAGTCCACTGAGGTGGGTTGGCAATCAGCCCCAGCATTTT. Protein sequence: CASSPLRWVGNQPQHF. This sequence joins TRBV27 and TRBJ1-5; no firm D call. V dropped 5 bases and J dropped 2 bases, with 16 bases sitting between them. The CDR3 runs 16 residues. The germline CDR1 and CDR2 sequences are MNHEY and SMNVEV (reference sequence).

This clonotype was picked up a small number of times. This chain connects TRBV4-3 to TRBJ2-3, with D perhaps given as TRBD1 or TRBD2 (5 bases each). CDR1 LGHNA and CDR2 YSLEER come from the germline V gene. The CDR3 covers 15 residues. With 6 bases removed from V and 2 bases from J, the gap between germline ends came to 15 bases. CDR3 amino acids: CASSPGPSSTDTQYF. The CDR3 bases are TGCGCCAGCAGTCCGGGACCGAGTTCCACAGATACGCAGTATTTT.

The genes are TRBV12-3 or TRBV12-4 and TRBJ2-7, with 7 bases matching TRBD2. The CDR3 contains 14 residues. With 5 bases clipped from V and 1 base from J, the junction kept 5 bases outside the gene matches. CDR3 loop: CASSAPGGSYEQYF. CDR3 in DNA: TGTGCCAGCAGTGCCCCGGGAGGATCCTACGAGCAGTACTTC.

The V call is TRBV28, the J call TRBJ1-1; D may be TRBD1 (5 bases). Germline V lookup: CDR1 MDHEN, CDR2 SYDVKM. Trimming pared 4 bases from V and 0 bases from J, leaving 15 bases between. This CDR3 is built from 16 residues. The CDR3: CASSSGGIKMNTEAFF. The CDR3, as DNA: TGTGCCAGCAGTTCTGGGGGAATCAAAATGAACACTGAAGCTTTCTTT.